The 16 T cell receptor beta chains in this list originate from one sample, sequenced in a study of cytomegalovirus exposure and HLA in healthy donors. Repertoires were generated with immunoSEQ multiplex PCR, while TCRdb's copy carries only in-frame clones and drops some. The sample has 57,000 or so clones; over 75% are singletons. Sequenced input: PBMCs. The receptor source for this set is a woman younger than 45 in good health and CMV-seronegative.

The CDR3 nucleotides read TGTGCCAGCAGTGGGCGTTCAGGGTCTGGAAACACCATATATTTT. Its translation is CASSGRSGSGNTIYF. The V and J genes are TRBV2 and TRBJ1-3, with a possible D match to TRBD1 (5 bases). The V and J ends lost 4 bases and 1 base respectively, with 11 bases between them. CDR1 is SNHLY, CDR2 FYNNEI, per germline. The CDR3 runs to 15 residues.

The gene calls are TRBV7-7 and TRBJ2-1; TRBD2 aligns across 15 bases. CDR1 and CDR2 from the germline V gene are SSHAT and FNYEAQ (reference sequence). With 4 bases clipped from V and 10 bases from J, the junction kept 8 bases outside the gene matches. This CDR3 is 16 amino acids long. The CDR3: CASSSGLAGGVREQFF. In DNA, the CDR3 is TGTGCCAGCAGCTCTGGACTAGCGGGAGGGGTACGAGAGCAGTTCTTC.

The chain uses TRBV7-9 and TRBJ2-7, with 10 bases fitting TRBD2. V gave up 5 bases and J gave up 7 bases; unmatched junction bases: 8. Germline CDR1 reads SEHNR; CDR2 reads FQNEAQ (reference sequence). This CDR3 contains 14 residues. CDR3: CASSNPSGRGEQYF. In DNA, the CDR3 is TGTGCCAGCAGCAATCCTAGCGGGAGAGGAGAGCAGTACTTC.

The chain links TRBV5-1 to TRBJ1-4; 9 nucleotides agree with TRBD1. From germline, CDR1 is SGHRS and CDR2 YFSETQ. The V segment lost 4 bases and the J segment 5 bases; nucleotides outside the gene matches: 3. CDR3 size: 14 residues. The chain's CDR3 is CASSLGQGNEKLFF. CDR3 bases: TGCGCCAGCAGCCTGGGACAGGGAAATGAAAAACTGTTTTTT. Drawing the rest from reference TRBV5-1 and TRBJ1-4, the complete variable domain is KAGVTQTPRYLIKTRGQQVTLSCSPISGHRSVSWYQQTPGQGLQFLFEYFSETQRNKGNFPGRFSGRQFSNSRSEMNVSTLELGDSALYLCASSLGQGNEKLFFGSGTQLSVL.

The chain links TRBV18 to TRBJ1-3, with 9 bases that match TRBD1. Looked up from germline, CDR1 is KGHSH and CDR2 is LQKENI. J gave up 4 bases and V 2 bases, and 3 bases lay outside the gene matches. The CDR3 contains 15 residues. CDR3 coding DNA: TGTGCCAGCTCACCAGGGGGACAGGGCGGAAACACCATATATTTT. It is translated as CASSPGGQGGNTIYF. Looking up the rest from reference TRBV18 and TRBJ1-3 gives the full variable domain: NAGVMQNPRHLVRRRGQEARLRCSPMKGHSHVYWYRQLPEEGLKFMVYLQKENIIDESGMPKERFSAEFPKEGPSILRIQQVVRGDSAAYFCASSPGGQGGNTIYFGEGSWLTVV.

The V gene is TRBV28, the J gene TRBJ1-4; D unresolved. Per germline, CDR1 MDHEN and CDR2 SYDVKM. Trimming pared 6 bases from V and 2 bases from J, leaving 13 bases between. This CDR3 is 15 amino acids long. CDR3 amino acids: CASRPSKETNEKLFF. CDR3 sequence (DNA): TGTGCCAGCAGGCCATCGAAGGAGACTAATGAAAAACTGTTTTTT.

This chain links TRBV7-9 with TRBJ1-5; 8 positions agree with TRBD1. CDR3 length: 13 residues. Germline V CDR1 and CDR2: SEHNR, FQNEAQ (reference sequence). With 5 bases clipped from V and 4 bases from J, the junction kept 1 base outside the gene matches. Here the CDR3 reads CASSRDRNQPQHF. The CDR3, as DNA: TGTGCCAGCAGCCGGGACAGGAATCAGCCCCAGCATTTT.

The chain couples TRBV5-8 to TRBJ1-1; no firm D call. The CDR3 has 13 residues. Germline-derived CDR1 and CDR2 are SGHTS and YDEGEE. V was shortened by 4 bases and J by 4 bases, with 11 bases between the two germline ends. The CDR3 is CASSTQTGTEAFF. CDR3 DNA sequence: TGTGCCAGCAGCACGCAGACGGGCACTGAAGCTTTCTTT. Supplemented by reference TRBV5-8 and TRBJ1-1, the full variable domain reads EAGVTQSPTHLIKTRGQQATLRCSPISGHTSVYWYQQALGLGLQFLLWYDEGEERNRGNFPPRFSGRQFPNYSSELNVNALELEDSALYLCASSTQTGTEAFFGQGTRLTVV.

The chain employs TRBV28 and TRBJ2-6; 9 positions match TRBD1. CDR3 length equals 19 residues. Germline values: CDR1 MDHEN, CDR2 SYDVKM. After removal of 5 bases from V and 0 bases from J, the junction contained 11 bases not matched to a gene. CDR3 sequence (DNA): TGTGCCAGCAGTCCTCTAGGACAGGGGATTAGCTCTGGGGCCAACGTCCTGACTTTC. This encodes CASSPLGQGISSGANVLTF.

This chain uses TRBV5-1 with TRBJ1-5; 9 bases align to TRBD1. With 4 bases clipped from V and 0 bases from J, the junction kept 2 bases outside the gene matches. The germline CDR1 and CDR2 sequences are SGHRS and YFSETQ. CDR3 length: 15 residues. The CDR3 loop is CASSPQGASNQPQHF. The CDR3, as DNA: TGCGCCAGCAGCCCACAGGGGGCTAGCAATCAGCCCCAGCATTTT.

CDR3: CAREGNRDYNEQFF. The CDR3 coding sequence is TGTGCCCGCGAAGGGAACAGGGATTACAATGAGCAGTTCTTC. The chain combines TRBV2 with TRBJ2-1; weak D call: TRBD1 (6 bases). Trimming removed 11 bases from V and 4 bases from J, with 18 bases in between. The CDR3 length is 14 residues. CDR1 and CDR2 from the germline V gene are SNHLY and FYNNEI.

This clone was counted between two and nine times. This chain joins TRBV30 and TRBJ1-2; D call uncertain. The V end was cut by 0 bases, the J end by 7 bases, with 15 bases between. Germline lookup yields CDR1 GTSNPN and CDR2 SVGIG (reference sequence). CDR3 length: 14 residues. CDR3 coding DNA: TGTGCCTGGAGTGTATACCACGGCGGAGGTGGCTACACCTTC. It codes for CAWSVYHGGGGYTF.

The genes are TRBV6-1 and TRBJ2-1, with D perhaps TRBD1 (5 bases). This CDR3 is 13 amino acids long. Trimming removed 7 bases at V and 4 bases at J, with 11 bases between. CDR1 and CDR2 (germline): MNHNS, SASEGT. CDR3 bases: TGTGCCAGCACCCCAGGGATTTACAATGAGCAGTTCTTC. The encoded protein is CASTPGIYNEQFF.

V and J are TRBV2 and TRBJ2-1, with TRBD2 matching over 11 bases. CDR1 and CDR2 from the germline V gene are SNHLY and FYNNEI. The trim removed 6 bases at V and 8 bases at J, leaving 6 bases unmatched. The CDR3 has 14 residues. The CDR3 loop reads CASRLAGVVDEQFF. CDR3 coding DNA: TGTGCCAGCAGACTAGCGGGAGTGGTCGATGAGCAGTTCTTC. The whole variable domain, remainder taken from reference TRBV2 and TRBJ2-1, is EPEVTQTPSHQVTQMGQEVILRCVPISNHLYFYWYRQILGQKVEFLVSFYNNEISEKSEIFDDQFSVERPDGSNFTLKIRSTKLEDSAMYFCASRLAGVVDEQFFGPGTRLTVL.

The V and J genes are TRBV11-3 and TRBJ2-1, with 11 positions matching TRBD2. CDR3 size: 14 residues. Germline CDR1 is SGHNT and CDR2 is YENEEA. The V gene end was trimmed by 8 bases and the J gene end by 7 bases; junction bases not matched to a gene: 7. The CDR3 coding sequence is TGTGCCAGCGCGACTAGCGGGAAGGTTAATGAGCAGTTCTTC. Residues: CASATSGKVNEQFF.

The chain links TRBV5-6 to TRBJ2-7, with D maybe TRBD1 (5 bases). Deletions cut 4 bases from V and 3 bases from J, with 14 bases between. CDR3 size: 14 residues. CDR1 and CDR2 from the germline V gene are SGHDT and YYEEEE. The CDR3 nucleotides are TGTGCCAGCAGCCTAAGACAGTCCGTCTACGAGCAGTACTTC. It specifies CASSLRQSVYEQYF.